What follows is one TCR beta chain and its context. These data belong to a study of T cells after yellow fever vaccination. CDR1 and CDR2 from the germline V gene are SNHLY and FYNNEI. The V and J ends lost 5 bases and 9 bases respectively, with 17 bases between them. The length of the CDR3 is 15 residues. The 5'RACE template-switching step produced TCR cDNA and added a universal primer site and UMIs. One entry per CDR3 protein results from TCRdb running MiXCR on the 5' RACE reads. The repertoire holds about 580,000 distinct CDR3 sequences, with about a sixth as singletons. Source: PBMCs, taken 4 to 6 days after the first yellow fever vaccination. The clonotype originates from a man aged 18 to 29 who received the YFV17D yellow fever vaccine. V gene TRBV2 combines with J gene TRBJ1-6, with D possibly being TRBD1 (5 bases). For the CDR3, the DNA is TGTGCCAGCAGTAATCAGGGATTTCAATCTTCACCCCTCCACTTT. This gives the protein CASSNQGFQSSPLHF. Based on the CDR3 plus reference TRBV2 and TRBJ1-6, the full variable domain is EPEVTQTPSHQVTQMGQEVILRCVPISNHLYFYWYRQILGQKVEFLVSFYNNEISEKSEIFDDQFSVERPDGSNFTLKIRSTKLEDSAMYFCASSNQGFQSSPLHFGNGTRLTVT.